This T cell receptor beta chain was observed in a study of spatial heterogeneity in lung cancer. Study information: More beta-chain than alpha-chain sequences were consistently detected. Regarding the study as a whole: Higher tumor mutation counts went along with higher counts of expanded intratumoral alpha and beta TCRs.

In germline, CDR1 is SGDLS, CDR2 YYNGEE. V was shortened by 3 bases and J by 0 bases, with 25 bases between the two germline ends. The length of the CDR3 is 20 residues. TCRdb re-called the 5' RACE reads through MiXCR, storing one row per CDR3 protein. The sample consists of about 18,000 distinct CDR3 sequences, approximately 9.7% of them appearing once. The time point denotes: sample taken at primary tumor resection. From tumor, nontumor lung or frozen PBMC, whole RNA was taken unsorted for sequencing. This clonotype came up many times. The antigen remains undetermined. The library was prepared for alpha chains; this beta chain is a stray read, so its frequency means little.

This clonotype originated in a female donor with early-stage non-small cell lung cancer. This chain joins TRBV9 and TRBJ1-5; a possible D gene is TRBD1 (5 bases). The specimen comprised lung tumor tissue, sampled at surgery. This CDR3 is CASSERPPGPRGGSNQPQHF. For the CDR3, the DNA is TGTGCCAGCAGCGAGCGACCCCCGGGACCCAGAGGCGGTAGCAATCAGCCCCAGCATTTT.